This T cell receptor beta chain derives from a study of shared clonotypes between healthy human individuals. Study-wide findings and caveats: The authors sampled blood alone, and tissue repertoires likely differ.

Original methodology: In the immunoSEQ data, sequences were junction-only and lacked quality scores, so filtering differed. Data came from immunoSEQ multiplex PCR; TCRdb stores just in-frame clones and leaves some out. V, J and clone size reflect that table, while D and trimming were determined from the DNA. The sample has about 530,000 clones; less than 96% are singletons. V dropped 3 bases and J dropped 5 bases, with 20 bases sitting between them. This CDR3 has 16 amino acids. From germline, CDR1 is MDHEN and CDR2 SYDVKM. None of the donors, who were healthy HIV-negative adults, had recently had acute infections or vaccinations. Comment on this clone: Its antigen is still unknown.

The sequenced sample consisted of naive CD4+ T cells sorted from blood. Subset reported: CD45RA+ positively selected. This sequence originates from a woman aged 25-40 years in good health. The chain has TRBV28 and TRBJ2-7, with D perhaps matching TRBD2 (6 bases). CDR3 residues: CASSLGVVDYFHEQYF. The CDR3, as DNA: TGTGCCAGCAGTTTGGGTGTGGTGGACTACTTCCACGAGCAGTACTTC.